The T cell receptor beta chain described here comes from a study of T cell repertoires in aging, cancer and after chemotherapy. Multiplex touch-down PCR with TRB-A/B primers amplified rearranged V-D-J TRB sequences. Each CDR3 protein is one row after TCRdb ran MiXCR on the multiplex PCR reads. There are more than 800 distinct CDR3 sequences in the sample; 20% to 25% occur only once, and around two fifths lies in the top ten. This clonotype rates as medium-sized. CDR3 length: 16 residues. CDR1 and CDR2 from the germline V gene are MNHEY and SMNVEV (reference sequence). V was clipped by 3 bases and J by 0 bases, with 14 bases between them. Peripheral blood genomic DNA, not sorted cells or RNA, was the template.

The sample consisted of blood. The clonotype was recovered from a human donor with a blood cancer. The genes are TRBV27 and TRBJ1-1; D gene uncertain. The DNA of the CDR3 is TGTGCCAGCAGTTTGGGCTGGGGAAGAATGAACACTGAAGCTTTCTTT. Its translation is CASSLGWGRMNTEAFF.